This is a list of T cell receptor beta chains from one sample in a study of T cells in Graves' hyperthyroidism and ophthalmopathy. TCRdb ran MiXCR on the multiplex PCR reads and lists one entry per CDR3 protein. The data hold roughly 110,000 distinct CDR3 sequences, with about 15% observed a single time. The sequenced material came from blood. The receptors here all came from a woman in her forties or fifties with Graves' hyperthyroidism. Both conserved end residues are part of each CDR3.

CDR3 | V
CASSQGPGLGGYEQYF | TRBV14
CSAVTPWGTDTQYF | TRBV20-1
CASSSRLDSSSYNEQFF | TRBV7-9
CASSLELAAGVGNEQFF | TRBV5-1
CASSKAGDPPGSPLHF | TRBV9
CASTHLGGADNEQFF | TRBV9
CASSYRFTDTQYF | TRBV6-2/TRBV6-3
CASRTGTGYTF | TRBV12-3/TRBV12-4
CASSFTDSYEQYF | TRBV27
CAWSGQVGTEAFF | TRBV30
CASSPPNPGTGELFF | TRBV5-6
CSANDRHQETQYF | TRBV20-1
CASSPMDRSTDTQYF | TRBV27
CASSLEGGPGEQFF | TRBV7-6
CATSGTSGRRSDTQYF | TRBV19
CASSPPSGSSYEQYF | TRBV9
CASSLDPEYQETQYF | TRBV5-6
CASSLGTGGAYGYTF | TRBV12-3/TRBV12-4